Below are 28 T cell receptor beta chains sequenced from a single sample in a study of cytomegalovirus exposure and HLA in healthy donors. Assay: immunoSEQ multiplex PCR; the TCRdb copy retains only in-frame clones and omits some. The sample carries approximately 140,000 clones, about 86% recorded once. Specimen: PBMCs. These receptors all stem from a woman in her late teens or twenties in good health and CMV-seropositive.

This chain joins TRBV2 and TRBJ1-3; 7 nucleotides agree with TRBD1. This CDR3 has 14 residues. Germline V lookup: CDR1 SNHLY, CDR2 FYNNEI. The V segment lost 2 bases and the J segment 4 bases; nucleotides outside the gene matches: 2. The CDR3 DNA reads TGTGCCAGCAGTGAATCCAGGGGGGGAAACACCATATATTTT. Its protein product is CASSESRGGNTIYF. The full variable domain, in which reference TRBV2 and TRBJ1-3 provide the parts outside the CDR3, is EPEVTQTPSHQVTQMGQEVILRCVPISNHLYFYWYRQILGQKVEFLVSFYNNEISEKSEIFDDQFSVERPDGSNFTLKIRSTKLEDSAMYFCASSESRGGNTIYFGEGSWLTVV.

The chain combines TRBV28 with TRBJ1-5; maybe TRBD1 (5 bases). Germline CDR1 is MDHEN and CDR2 is SYDVKM. CDR3 length equals 11 residues. V was clipped by 3 bases and J by 15 bases, with 12 bases between them. CDR3 bases: TGTGCCAGCAGTTTCGGACACCTCTGGCATTTT. It encodes CASSFGHLWHF.

This clone was recorded once. The rearrangement joins TRBV29-1 to TRBJ2-7; tentatively, D is TRBD1 (6 bases). Germline-derived CDR1 and CDR2 are SQVTM and ANQGSEA. The CDR3 consists of 13 residues. Between the trimmed V and J ends, which lost 7 bases and 6 bases, there was a span of 19 bases. This chain's CDR3 is CSGVTGQYGEQYF. The CDR3, as DNA: TGCAGCGGGGTTACGGGACAATATGGCGAGCAGTACTTC.

The rearrangement uses TRBV5-1 and TRBJ1-2, with D possibly TRBD1 on 6 matching bases. The V and J ends lost 1 base and 4 bases respectively, with 8 bases between them. Germline lookup yields CDR1 SGHRS and CDR2 YFSETQ. CDR3 length: 13 amino acids. DNA for the CDR3: TGCGCCAGCAGCTTGAACAGGGTCTATGGCTACACCTTC. This translates into CASSLNRVYGYTF.

V is TRBV15 and J is TRBJ2-7, with D possibly being TRBD2 (5 bases). Per germline, CDR1 LNHNV and CDR2 YYDKDF (reference sequence). Trimming removed 0 bases at V and 3 bases at J, with 12 bases between. The CDR3 is 15 residues long. This CDR3 reads CATSRDRDGGYEQYF. DNA of the CDR3: TGTGCCACCAGCAGAGACCGGGATGGAGGCTACGAGCAGTACTTC.

The V call is TRBV9, the J call TRBJ2-2; 9 nucleotides agree with TRBD1. Germline-derived CDR1 and CDR2 are SGDLS and YYNGEE. The V gene end was trimmed by 2 bases and the J gene end by 7 bases; junction bases not matched to a gene: 3. The CDR3 extends over 14 amino acids. Written as DNA, the CDR3 is TGTGCCAGCAGCGTTACAGGGGGCAACGGGGAGCTGTTTTTT. It yields the protein CASSVTGGNGELFF.

The V and J genes are TRBV5-1 and TRBJ2-7, with 11 bases fitting TRBD2. Per the germline V gene, CDR1 is SGHRS and CDR2 is YFSETQ. The V segment lost 6 bases and the J segment 4 bases; nucleotides outside the gene matches: 6. The CDR3 length is 14 residues. CDR3 coding DNA: TGCGCCAGCACCTTTACTAGCGGGAGATACGAGCAGTACTTC. Amino acid sequence: CASTFTSGRYEQYF.

The chain combines TRBV5-1 with TRBJ1-2, with 7 bases aligning to TRBD1. CDR3 length: 13 residues. The V and J ends lost 3 bases and 5 bases, in that order; junction bases with no gene match: 4. The germline V gene has CDR1 SGHRS and CDR2 YFSETQ. The CDR3 coding sequence is TGCGCCAGCAGCTCCACAGGGGATTATGGCTACACCTTC. Translated: CASSSTGDYGYTF.

V usage is TRBV2 and J usage is TRBJ2-2, with 8 bases matching TRBD1. Trimming removed 4 bases from V and 3 bases from J; junction bases left unmatched: 1. The germline gives CDR1 SNHLY, CDR2 FYNNEI. CDR3 size: 14 residues. CDR3 region: CASSVDRDTGELFF. As DNA, the CDR3 is TGTGCCAGCAGTGTGGACAGGGACACCGGGGAGCTGTTTTTT.

This chain uses TRBV28 with TRBJ2-1, with D tentatively TRBD1 (5 bases). Trimming took 8 bases from V and 1 from J, leaving 9 bases between them. Germline V gene sequence: CDR1 MDHEN, CDR2 SYDVKM. This CDR3 spans 13 amino acids. The CDR3 DNA sequence: TGTGCCAGCTTAGGGGCATCCTACAATGAGCAGTTCTTC. Its protein product is CASLGASYNEQFF.

The gene calls are TRBV11-3 and TRBJ2-1, with 8 bases identical to TRBD1. The CDR3 has 15 residues. The germline CDR1 and CDR2 sequences are SGHNT and YENEEA. Trimming cost V 5 bases and J 6 bases; bases outside gene matches: 9. In nucleotides, the CDR3 is TGTGCCAGCAGCCGAGACAGGGGAGGTGGCAATGAGCAGTTCTTC. This codes for CASSRDRGGGNEQFF.

The chain recombines TRBV5-1 with TRBJ2-5; 10 bases line up with TRBD2. The CDR3 covers 15 residues. CDR1 and CDR2 from the germline V gene are SGHRS and YFSETQ. V lost 1 base to trimming and J lost 3 bases; unmatched junction nucleotides: 3. As DNA, the CDR3 is TGCGCCAGCAGCTTGCAACTAGCGGGAAAAGAGACCCAGTACTTC. It yields the protein CASSLQLAGKETQYF. Complete variable domain (other parts from reference TRBV5-1 and TRBJ2-5): KAGVTQTPRYLIKTRGQQVTLSCSPISGHRSVSWYQQTPGQGLQFLFEYFSETQRNKGNFPGRFSGRQFSNSRSEMNVSTLELGDSALYLCASSLQLAGKETQYFGPGTRLLVL.

The CDR3 DNA reads TGTGCCAGCAAAGGGACAGGGGTAGATACAGCGGGGGAGGTAGATACGCAGTATTTT. As protein: CASKGTGVDTAGEVDTQYF. The chain combines TRBV2 with TRBJ2-3; 10 bases align to TRBD1. CDR3 size: 19 residues. V lost 7 bases, J lost 5 bases, and 21 bases stayed unmatched. The germline V gene has CDR1 SNHLY and CDR2 FYNNEI.

The V gene is TRBV7-3, the J gene TRBJ2-1; TRBD2 agrees at 7 bases. The CDR3 runs 15 residues. Trimming at V came to 4 bases and at J to 9 bases, leaving 12 bases not matched to a gene. Germline V gene data show CDR1 as SGHTA and CDR2 as FQGTGA. The CDR3: CASSSGGLGKIEQFF. CDR3 in DNA: TGTGCCAGCAGCTCGGGTGGACTAGGTAAAATTGAGCAGTTCTTC. Full variable domain (remainder filled in from reference TRBV7-3 and TRBJ2-1): GAGVSQTPSNKVTEKGKYVELRCDPISGHTALYWYRQSLGQGPEFLIYFQGTGAADDSGLPNDRFFAVRPEGSVSTLKIQRTERGDSAVYLCASSSGGLGKIEQFFGPGTRLTVL.

V and J are TRBV6-1 and TRBJ1-5; the D is unclear. V shed 2 bases and J shed 7 bases, with 21 bases lying between them. Germline V gene data show CDR1 as MNHNS and CDR2 as SASEGT. This CDR3 spans 17 amino acids. CDR3 sequence (DNA): TGTGCCAGCAGTGAATCCCAGGTCCGAGTGGCACCGCAGCCCCAGCATTTT. It encodes CASSESQVRVAPQPQHF.

The CDR3 sequence: CASSPSGTVNTEAFF. The CDR3, as DNA: TGTGCCAGCAGCCCCTCCGGGACAGTCAACACTGAAGCTTTCTTT. This chain joins TRBV5-4 and TRBJ1-1; TRBD1 matches at 7 bases. The V gene end was trimmed by 4 bases and the J gene end by 2 bases; junction bases not matched to a gene: 8. The CDR3 runs to 15 residues. The germline gives CDR1 SGHNT, CDR2 YYREEE (reference sequence). Variable domain in full (rest from reference TRBV5-4 and TRBJ1-1): ETGVTQSPTHLIKTRGQQVTLRCSSQSGHNTVSWYQQALGQGPQFIFQYYREEENGRGNFPPRFSGLQFPNYSSELNVNALELDDSALYLCASSPSGTVNTEAFFGQGTRLTVV.

The gene calls are TRBV5-4 and TRBJ1-2, with D perhaps TRBD1 (6 bases). This CDR3 has 14 residues. V lost 3 bases to trimming and J lost 8 bases, with 17 bases between them. The germline gives CDR1 SGHNT, CDR2 YYREEE (reference sequence). The CDR3 is CASSSGAAREGYTF. Here the CDR3 DNA reads TGTGCCAGCAGCTCAGGGGCGGCGAGAGAAGGCTACACCTTC. Supplemented by reference TRBV5-4 and TRBJ1-2, the full variable domain reads ETGVTQSPTHLIKTRGQQVTLRCSSQSGHNTVSWYQQALGQGPQFIFQYYREEENGRGNFPPRFSGLQFPNYSSELNVNALELDDSALYLCASSSGAAREGYTFGSGTRLTVV.

This clone was observed a single time. The chain has TRBV4-1 and TRBJ2-5; TRBD2 matches at 7 bases. Germline values: CDR1 MGHRA, CDR2 YSYEKL. J gave up 9 bases and V 0 bases, and 16 bases lay outside the gene matches. This CDR3 has 17 amino acids. CDR3 sequence (DNA): TGCGCCAGCAGCCAAGAAGGGAATCTAGCGGCGGCCAGGGCCCAGTACTTC. Its protein product is CASSQEGNLAAARAQYF.

The gene calls are TRBV5-6 and TRBJ1-1, with D possibly being TRBD1 (5 bases). Per germline, CDR1 SGHDT and CDR2 YYEEEE. V was pared by 0 bases and J by 2 bases, with 8 bases between. The CDR3 extends over 14 amino acids. In nucleotides, the CDR3 is TGTGCCAGCAGCTTGGGGGGCGGTAACACTGAAGCTTTCTTT. Its translation is CASSLGGGNTEAFF.

This sequence joins TRBV9 and TRBJ2-3, with TRBD2 identical over 12 bases. The CDR3 contains 16 residues. Germline CDR1 SGDLS, CDR2 YYNGEE. The V and J ends lost 3 bases and 4 bases, in that order; junction bases with no gene match: 6. The CDR3: CASSGLAGGLADTQYF. Here the CDR3 DNA reads TGTGCCAGCAGCGGCCTAGCGGGAGGGCTGGCAGATACGCAGTATTTT. Combining the CDR3 with reference TRBV9 and TRBJ2-3 gives the whole variable domain DSGVTQTPKHLITATGQRVTLRCSPRSGDLSVYWYQQSLDQGLQFLIQYYNGEERAKGNILERFSAQQFPDLHSELNLSSLELGDSALYFCASSGLAGGLADTQYFGPGTRLTVL.

This chain uses TRBV7-9 with TRBJ2-1; D gene unclear. The CDR3 contains 13 residues. In germline, CDR1 is SEHNR, CDR2 FQNEAQ (reference sequence). Trimming took off 5 bases at V and 10 bases at J, with 15 bases between the two ends. The CDR3 spells CASSTRDTNEQFF. In DNA form, the CDR3 reads TGTGCCAGCAGCACCAGAGACACCAACGAGCAGTTCTTC.

J is TRBJ1-5 and V is TRBV11-2; D uncertain. Germline assignment: CDR1 SGHAT and CDR2 FQNNGV. V lost 0 bases and J lost 4, with 4 bases in between. This CDR3 contains 13 residues. CDR3 DNA: TGTGCCAGCAGCTTAGACGTTAATCAGCCCCAGCATTTT. Protein product: CASSLDVNQPQHF.

V is TRBV5-1 and J is TRBJ2-3; 11 nucleotides align to TRBD2. Germline-derived CDR1 and CDR2 are SGHRS and YFSETQ. V gave up 5 bases and J gave up 0 bases; unmatched junction bases: 5. CDR3 length: 16 amino acids. CDR3: CASRLTSGASTDTQYF. The CDR3 nucleotides are TGCGCCAGCAGGCTGACTAGCGGGGCTAGCACAGATACGCAGTATTTT.

The chain uses TRBV9 and TRBJ2-1; a weak D match, TRBD2 (7 bases). CDR1 SGDLS and CDR2 YYNGEE come from the germline V gene. V lost 5 bases and J lost 6, with 18 bases in between. This CDR3 has 15 amino acids. CDR3 loop: CASSLRGGGTNEQFF. The CDR3 DNA reads as TGTGCCAGCAGTCTCAGGGGAGGGGGTACCAATGAGCAGTTCTTC.

This chain links TRBV28 with TRBJ1-4, with 7 bases identical to TRBD1. With V trimmed by 8 bases and J by 5 bases, 5 bases remained unmatched. This CDR3 contains 13 residues. Germline V lookup: CDR1 MDHEN, CDR2 SYDVKM. CDR3 residues: CASQGGRNEKLFF. Here the CDR3 DNA reads TGTGCCAGCCAGGGGGGAAGGAATGAAAAACTGTTTTTT.

The chain joins TRBV4-1 to TRBJ2-1, with D uncertain. The germline CDR1 and CDR2 sequences are MGHRA and YSYEKL. V was trimmed by 0 bases and J by 4 bases, leaving 7 bases between them. The CDR3 covers 14 residues. DNA of the CDR3: TGCGCCAGCAGCCAAGACCCGACTTACAATGAGCAGTTCTTC. The encoded protein is CASSQDPTYNEQFF.

This chain joins TRBV30 and TRBJ2-2; 11 nucleotides match TRBD2. Per the germline V gene, CDR1 is GTSNPN and CDR2 is SVGIG (reference sequence). The CDR3 consists of 15 residues. Germline trimming cut 4 bases from V and 8 bases from J; bases unmatched to any gene: 9. DNA for the CDR3: TGTGCCTGGACCCGACTAGCGGGAATGTCGGGGGAGCTGTTTTTT. This translates into CAWTRLAGMSGELFF. The whole variable domain, filled in from reference TRBV30 and TRBJ2-2, reads SQTIHQWPATLVQPVGSPLSLECTVEGTSNPNLYWYRQAAGRGLQLLFYSVGIGQISSEVPQNLSASRPQDRQFILSSKKLLLSDSGFYLCAWTRLAGMSGELFFGEGSRLTVL.

This chain uses TRBV28 with TRBJ1-1; TRBD1 matches at 7 bases. The germline V gene has CDR1 MDHEN and CDR2 SYDVKM. Germline trimming cut 1 base from V and 6 bases from J; bases unmatched to any gene: 5. The CDR3 totals 14 residues. The DNA for the CDR3 is TGTGCCAGCAGTTTATCTTCAGGGGGATCTGAAGCTTTCTTT. This encodes CASSLSSGGSEAFF.